A single sample gave rise to the 32 T cell receptor beta chains below, sequenced in a study of T cell responses to AZD1222 COVID-19 vaccine. Method: immunoSEQ multiplex PCR; TCRdb's copy keeps in-frame clones and lacks some. The table shows around 120,000 clones, with 70% to 90% occurring only once. The specimen was peripheral blood, collected 28 days after the second AZD1222 dose. These receptors all stem from an adult who received the AZD1222 COVID-19 vaccine.

The chain is built from TRBV10-3 and TRBJ1-4; D remains unclear. The V and J ends lost 8 bases and 3 bases respectively, with 7 bases between them. CDR3 length: 12 amino acids. The germline CDR1 and CDR2 sequences are ENHRY and SYGVKD. CDR3: CAISPANEKLFF. The DNA for the CDR3 is TGTGCCATCTCCCCAGCTAATGAAAAACTGTTTTTT.

The chain joins TRBV5-1 to TRBJ1-1; D call uncertain. The V end was cut by 4 bases, the J end by 0 bases, with 16 bases between. Germline V gene sequence: CDR1 SGHRS, CDR2 YFSETQ. The CDR3 extends over 16 amino acids. Here the CDR3 reads CASSPLVYSMNTEAFF. CDR3 DNA: TGCGCCAGCAGCCCCCTGGTGTACAGCATGAACACTGAAGCTTTCTTT.

CDR3 nucleotide sequence: TGTGCCAGCAGTTCCACTAGCGGTCCCCCCTCCTACGAGCAGTACTTC. Protein sequence: CASSSTSGPPSYEQYF. The V call is TRBV3-1 (or the pseudogene TRBV3-2), the J call TRBJ2-7, with 8 bases aligning to TRBD2. The CDR3 contains 16 residues. The germline gives CDR1 LGHDT, CDR2 YNNKEL (reference sequence). With V trimmed by 6 bases and J by 0 bases, 10 bases remained unmatched.

The chain uses TRBV5-1 and TRBJ2-1; TRBD2 matches 13 bases. The germline gives CDR1 SGHRS, CDR2 YFSETQ. With V trimmed by 2 bases and J by 6 bases, 2 bases remained unmatched. The length of the CDR3 is 15 residues. As DNA, the CDR3 is TGCGCCAGCAGCTTACTAGCGGGGGGGAGCAATGAGCAGTTCTTC. Its translation is CASSLLAGGSNEQFF.

Note on this clone: Other DNA sequences from this sample encode an identical CDR3 as well. The gene calls are TRBV5-1 and TRBJ2-5, with TRBD2 matching 15 bases. This CDR3 region has 16 residues. V trimming: 3 bases; J trimming: 2 bases; junction bases outside the gene matches: 2. Looked up from germline, CDR1 is SGHRS and CDR2 is YFSETQ. The CDR3 sequence is CASSSGLAGGQETQYF. The DNA of the CDR3 is TGCGCCAGCAGCTCCGGACTAGCGGGGGGGCAAGAGACCCAGTACTTC.

The chain recombines TRBV4-2 with TRBJ1-5; TRBD1 might be the D (5 bases). V was pared by 4 bases and J by 4 bases, with 11 bases between. The V gene's germline CDR1 is LGHNA and CDR2 YNFKEQ. The CDR3 loop spans 14 amino acids. Here the CDR3 DNA reads TGTGCCAGCAGCCCCGGACGGGGGAATCAGCCCCAGCATTTT. Protein product: CASSPGRGNQPQHF.

The chain combines TRBV20-1 with TRBJ1-2, with D uncertain. The V end lost 4 bases, the J end lost 8 bases, and 11 bases lay between the germline ends. CDR1 DFQATT and CDR2 SNEGSKA come from the germline V gene (reference sequence). The length of the CDR3 is 11 residues. CDR3 sequence (DNA): TGCAGTGCTATGGGGATATGGGGCTACACCTTC. Amino acids: CSAMGIWGYTF.

The CDR3 loop is CASSARQGLGSEKLFF. The CDR3 nucleotides are TGTGCCAGCAGCGCGCGACAGGGTTTAGGGAGTGAAAAACTGTTTTTT. The chain couples TRBV7-2 to TRBJ1-4; 7 bases are a match to TRBD1. The CDR3 contains 16 residues. Losses at the gene ends were 5 bases for V and 7 bases for J; bases not matched to a gene: 13. CDR1 SGHTA and CDR2 FQGNSA come from the germline V gene.

The rearrangement uses TRBV2 and TRBJ2-7; no reliable D call. CDR3 length equals 12 residues. Germline assignment: CDR1 SNHLY and CDR2 FYNNEI. Trimming took 5 bases from V and 4 from J, leaving 9 bases between them. The CDR3 nucleotides are TGTGCCAGCAGTCAGGACCTGTACGAGCAGTACTTC. The encoded protein is CASSQDLYEQYF.

V usage is TRBV30 and J usage is TRBJ1-1; 7 nucleotides agree with TRBD1. CDR3 length: 12 residues. V trimming: 4 bases; J trimming: 5 bases; junction bases outside the gene matches: 4. Germline V gene sequence: CDR1 GTSNPN, CDR2 SVGIG (reference sequence). CDR3 loop: CAWKEQGTEAFF. CDR3 nucleotide sequence: TGTGCCTGGAAAGAACAGGGGACTGAAGCTTTCTTT.

This clone was seen just once. The chain employs TRBV7-9 and TRBJ1-1; D is possibly TRBD1 (6 bases). This CDR3 is built from 15 residues. Germline lookup yields CDR1 SEHNR and CDR2 FQNEAQ (reference sequence). Trimming shortened V by 3 bases and J by 0 bases, and 11 bases separated the two germline ends. As DNA, the CDR3 is TGTGCCAGCAGCTTTCCGGGACAAATGAACACTGAAGCTTTCTTT. As protein: CASSFPGQMNTEAFF.

This chain uses TRBV19 with TRBJ1-1; TRBD1 might be the D (6 bases). Germline V gives CDR1 LNHDA, CDR2 SQIVND (reference sequence). The CDR3 extends over 15 amino acids. V shed 6 bases and J shed 0 bases, with 14 bases lying between them. The CDR3 loop is CASSSRQVMNTEAFF. The CDR3 DNA is TGTGCCAGTAGCTCGCGACAGGTAATGAACACTGAAGCTTTCTTT.

The genes are TRBV19 and TRBJ2-7; D gene uncertain. The V end was cut by 1 base, the J end by 1 base, with 5 bases between. Germline CDR1 is LNHDA and CDR2 is SQIVND (reference sequence). This CDR3 has 13 amino acids. The CDR3 spells CASSIGRSYEQYF. The CDR3 region has the DNA TGTGCCAGTAGTATAGGCAGGTCCTACGAGCAGTACTTC.

In regard to this clone: One end of the junction fails to match germline, which may point to a read error. This chain joins TRBV6-4 and TRBJ1-1; D is ambiguous. Germline loops: CDR1 MRHNA, CDR2 SNTAGT. The CDR3 extends over 15 amino acids. The CDR3 bases are TGTGCCAGCTGTGAGGACGGTCTCGGGAACACTGAAGCTTTCTTT. This codes for CASCEDGLGNTEAFF.

The chain couples TRBV5-1 to TRBJ2-3; 7 bases are a match to TRBD1. V shed 2 bases and J 1 base; nucleotides not matched to a gene: 4. The CDR3 loop spans 15 amino acids. The germline V gene has CDR1 SGHRS and CDR2 YFSETQ. Here the CDR3 reads CASSLTGTGTDTQYF. Here the CDR3 DNA reads TGCGCCAGCAGCTTAACCGGGACAGGCACAGATACGCAGTATTTT.

The V gene is TRBV7-6, the J gene TRBJ2-2, with D perhaps matching TRBD2 (6 bases). Germline loops: CDR1 SGHVS, CDR2 FNYEAQ. This CDR3 comprises 21 residues. Trimming left V 0 bases short and J 1 base short, with 24 bases between. The CDR3 nucleotides read TGTGCCAGCAGCTTAGCACGTATGGTTTTCGGCGGGACGGTGAACACCGGGGAGCTGTTTTTT. Residues: CASSLARMVFGGTVNTGELFF.

V usage is TRBV18 and J usage is TRBJ2-6; TRBD1 agrees at 9 bases. The germline V gene encodes CDR1 KGHSH and CDR2 LQKENI. The length of the CDR3 is 16 residues. The ends lost 3 bases at V and 4 bases at J; junction bases unmatched: 4. The CDR3 bases are TGTGCCAGCTCACCCGGGACAGGGCGCGGGGCCAACGTCCTGACTTTC. Encoded protein: CASSPGTGRGANVLTF.

This clone was seen a few times. The chain carries TRBV20-1 and TRBJ2-7; 8 bases match TRBD2. There are 13 residues in the CDR3. Germline loops: CDR1 DFQATT, CDR2 SNEGSKA (reference sequence). After removal of 3 bases from V and 2 bases from J, the junction contained 3 bases not matched to a gene. The CDR3 DNA reads as TGCAGTGCTAGTGAGCGGGAGCCCTACGAGCAGTACTTC. It codes for CSASEREPYEQYF.

For this clone: Other DNA sequences in this sample translate to the same CDR3. This chain joins TRBV2 and TRBJ1-1; TRBD1 is a possible D gene (5 bases). CDR3 length: 13 amino acids. Trimming removed 6 bases from V and 0 bases from J, with 8 bases in between. Germline lookup yields CDR1 SNHLY and CDR2 FYNNEI. For the CDR3, the DNA is TGTGCCAGCAGCGAGGGACTGAACACTGAAGCTTTCTTT. This codes for CASSEGLNTEAFF.

This clone appeared a few times. The chain uses TRBV7-9 and TRBJ2-2; no firm D call. The V end lost 4 bases, the J end lost 7 bases, and 10 bases lay between the germline ends. Per germline, CDR1 SEHNR and CDR2 FQNEAQ (reference sequence). The CDR3 contains 13 residues. CDR3 protein: CASSSTVGGELFF. CDR3 sequence (DNA): TGTGCCAGCAGCTCCACGGTTGGCGGGGAGCTGTTTTTT.

J is TRBJ1-1 and V is TRBV7-2, with D possibly being TRBD1 (6 bases). The CDR3 runs to 12 residues. Trimming took 7 bases from V and 4 from J, leaving 10 bases between them. CDR1 and CDR2 from the germline V gene are SGHTA and FQGNSA. The CDR3 DNA reads TGTGCCAGCAAGTACAGGGTCACTGAAGCTTTCTTT. Amino acid sequence: CASKYRVTEAFF.

The V and J genes are TRBV6-5 and TRBJ1-1; D perhaps matches TRBD1 (5 bases). Germline loops: CDR1 MNHEY, CDR2 SVGAGI. The CDR3 has 16 amino acids. Trimming took 2 bases from V and 1 from J, leaving 14 bases between them. The CDR3 protein is CASSYRSGLPNTEAFF. In DNA form, the CDR3 reads TGTGCCAGCAGTTACCGTTCGGGACTTCCGAACACTGAAGCTTTCTTT.

The chain is built from TRBV18 and TRBJ1-4; 7 bases fit TRBD1. The J segment lost 7 bases and the V segment lost 0 bases, leaving 2 bases of the junction unmatched. The CDR3 is 14 residues long. Looked up from germline, CDR1 is KGHSH and CDR2 is LQKENI. Here the CDR3 DNA reads TGTGCCAGCTCACCACCGGGGACAGTTGAAAAACTGTTTTTT. Its protein product is CASSPPGTVEKLFF. The full variable domain, in which reference TRBV18 and TRBJ1-4 provide the parts outside the CDR3, is NAGVMQNPRHLVRRRGQEARLRCSPMKGHSHVYWYRQLPEEGLKFMVYLQKENIIDESGMPKERFSAEFPKEGPSILRIQQVVRGDSAAYFCASSPPGTVEKLFFGSGTQLSVL.

This sequence joins TRBV3-1 (or the pseudogene TRBV3-2) and TRBJ1-4; possible D gene TRBD1, 6 bases. V was trimmed by 5 bases and J by 4 bases, leaving 11 bases between them. CDR1 LGHDT and CDR2 YNNKEL come from the germline V gene (reference sequence). This CDR3 is built from 14 residues. Written as DNA, the CDR3 is TGTGCCAGCAGCAGACAGGTCGGTAATGAAAAACTGTTTTTT. Encoded protein: CASSRQVGNEKLFF.

The rearrangement uses TRBV6-2 or TRBV6-3 and TRBJ1-5, with a tentative D call TRBD1 (6 bases). Germline V CDR1 and CDR2: MNHEY, SVGEGT. This CDR3 has 15 residues. Deletions cut 4 bases from V and 5 bases from J, with 15 bases between. As DNA, the CDR3 is TGTGCCAGCAGTTCGACAGGAGAAGTCCATCAGCCCCAGCATTTT. Its translation: CASSSTGEVHQPQHF.

The chain has TRBV3-1 (or the pseudogene TRBV3-2) and TRBJ2-5; TRBD1 is a possible D gene (6 bases). Per the germline V gene, CDR1 is LGHDT and CDR2 is YNNKEL (reference sequence). CDR3 size: 15 residues. V shed 0 bases and J shed 3 bases, with 11 bases lying between them. Here the CDR3 reads CASSQDIRTEETQYF. The CDR3, as DNA: TGTGCCAGCAGCCAAGATATAAGGACAGAAGAGACCCAGTACTTC.

The chain links TRBV29-1 to TRBJ2-2, with D tentatively TRBD1 (7 bases). Germline V gene data show CDR1 as SQVTM and CDR2 as ANQGSEA. V lost 1 base and J lost 5, with 17 bases in between. This CDR3 is 16 amino acids long. CDR3 amino acids: CSVEVWAGGGTGELFF. The CDR3, as DNA: TGCAGCGTTGAAGTGTGGGCAGGGGGAGGAACCGGGGAGCTGTTTTTT.

This chain connects TRBV7-8 to TRBJ1-6; D gene uncertain. From germline, CDR1 is SGHVS and CDR2 FQNEAQ. CDR3 length: 13 residues. V lost 1 base, J lost 6 bases, and 4 bases lay in between. In nucleotides, the CDR3 is TGTGCCAGCAGCTTAGAAGTTAATTCACCCCTCCACTTT. Translation: CASSLEVNSPLHF.

The chain employs TRBV7-2 and TRBJ1-4, with 12 bases fitting TRBD1. This CDR3 has 17 residues. Germline CDR1 reads SGHTA; CDR2 reads FQGNSA. After removal of 4 bases from V and 7 bases from J, the junction contained 10 bases not matched to a gene. In DNA, the CDR3 is TGTGCCAGCAGCTACCGGGACAGGGGGCCCGGGGGTGAAAAACTGTTTTTT. Residues: CASSYRDRGPGGEKLFF. The full variable domain, in which reference TRBV7-2 and TRBJ1-4 provide the parts outside the CDR3, is GAGVSQSPSNKVTEKGKDVELRCDPISGHTALYWYRQSLGQGLEFLIYFQGNSAPDKSGLPSDRFSAERTGGSVSTLTIQRTQQEDSAVYLCASSYRDRGPGGEKLFFGSGTQLSVL.

The gene calls are TRBV6-2 or TRBV6-3 and TRBJ2-3; 7 bases fit TRBD2. Germline V gives CDR1 MNHEY, CDR2 SVGEGT. CDR3 length: 15 residues. V trimming: 8 bases; J trimming: 5 bases; junction bases outside the gene matches: 13. This CDR3 is CASGFPSGSRDTQYF. The CDR3 coding sequence is TGTGCCAGCGGTTTCCCTAGCGGATCACGAGATACGCAGTATTTT.

The V gene is TRBV28, the J gene TRBJ2-7; weak D call: TRBD2 (6 bases). The CDR3 has 15 amino acids. V was trimmed by 5 bases and J by 0 bases, leaving 14 bases between them. Germline V lookup: CDR1 MDHEN, CDR2 SYDVKM. CDR3 nucleotides: TGTGCCAGCAGTGGGCGCGGGGTAAGCTCCTACGAGCAGTACTTC. It yields the protein CASSGRGVSSYEQYF.

This chain connects TRBV7-2 to TRBJ2-5, with 10 bases identical to TRBD1. Germline-derived CDR1 and CDR2 are SGHTA and FQGNSA. V dropped 6 bases and J dropped 5; count of bases not matched to a gene: 18. The CDR3 covers 18 residues. The CDR3 nucleotides read TGTGCCAGCAGACCGCTTAGAAGTGGGGACAGGGGATGGGAGACCCAGTACTTC. Protein product: CASRPLRSGDRGWETQYF.